The entry that follows covers one TCR beta chain sequence. This sample stems from a study of blood T cells in healthy people across ages. A sample-barcoded 5' primer and a J-beta primer mix were used in a second PCR of about 7 to 12 cycles. TCRdb passed the 5' RACE reads through MiXCR, listing each CDR3 protein once. The top ten hold about 10% of the sample, which has roughly 1.6 million distinct CDR3 sequences, about 35% seen once. Researchers report isolating at least 6.5 million PBMCs per sample. The V end was cut by 4 bases, the J end by 5 bases, with 15 bases between. The CDR3 has 15 residues. The sequencing input was blood. This receptor was taken from a young woman in good health. This sequence joins TRBV12-3 or TRBV12-4 and TRBJ2-1; D perhaps matches TRBD2 (5 bases). CDR3 coding DNA: TGTGCCAGCAGTTCGGGCAGCGGACTGCACAATGAGCAGTTCTTC. Translation gives CASSSGSGLHNEQFF.